A selection of T cell receptor beta chains follows, all from one sample in a study of graft-versus-host responses after intestinal transplantation. Antigens of these TCRs are unknown. The repertoire was sequenced with immunoSEQ multiplex PCR; TCRdb's copy has only in-frame clones and lacks some. The sample has roughly 99,000 clones, 80% to 90% seen once; the top ten hold 0.6% to 0.8%. The sample in question was unstimulated CD4+ T cells sorted from spleen or lymph node cells, obtained before transplant. These receptors all stem from a human donor who was the organ donor for an intestinal transplant. Each CDR3 is given with its conserved first and last residue. D genes are given only for firm matches. Some rows have no size entry. The others give once, few or many, or a class for an expanded clone.

v_call	d_call	clone_size	j_call	cdr3_aa	cdr3_nt
TRBV10-3	TRBD1	once	TRBJ1-2	CASTDRGLAGYTF	TGTGCCAGTACGGACAGGGGGCTGGCTGGCTACACCTTC
TRBV11-1	NA	NA	TRBJ2-1	CASSLARGASSYNEQFF	TGTGCCAGCAGCTTAGCGAGGGGGGCCAGCTCCTACAATGAGCAGTTCTTC
TRBV11-2	NA	NA	TRBJ2-7	CASSLTGSGEYF	TGTGCCAGCAGCTTAACTGGTTCAGGGGAGTACTTC
TRBV5-1	NA	NA	TRBJ2-7	CASSLAQVSSYEQYF	TGCGCCAGCAGCTTGGCGCAGGTGAGCTCCTACGAGCAGTACTTC
TRBV19	TRBD1	NA	TRBJ2-5	CASSNSRGIRETQYF	TGTGCCAGTAGTAACTCCAGGGGGATTCGAGAGACCCAGTACTTC
TRBV5-1	NA	NA	TRBJ2-7	CASSRDLAYEQYF	TGCGCCAGTAGCCGGGACTTAGCCTACGAGCAGTACTTC
TRBV13	TRBD1	NA	TRBJ2-5	CASSSRQGGETQYF	TGTGCCAGCAGCTCAAGACAGGGTGGTGAGACCCAGTACTTC
TRBV7-2	NA	NA	TRBJ2-3	CASSASTDTQYF	TGTGCCAGCAGCGCTAGCACAGATACGCAGTATTTT
TRBV7-9	NA	once	TRBJ2-2	CASSLALVVLYSYTGELFF	TGTGCCAGCAGCTTAGCCCTCGTTGTCTTATACAGCTACACCGGGGAGCTGTTTTTT
TRBV6-5	NA	few	TRBJ1-2	CASSYDSNYGYTF	TGTGCCAGCAGTTACGACTCTAACTATGGCTACACCTTC
TRBV5-1	NA	NA	TRBJ2-5	CASSPGQGAGVETQYF	TGCGCCAGCAGCCCGGGCCAGGGTGCAGGTGTGGAGACCCAGTACTTC
TRBV7-3	NA	NA	TRBJ2-3	CASSAEYTDTQYF	TGTGCCAGCAGCGCCGAGTACACAGATACGCAGTATTTT
TRBV6-5	TRBD1	NA	TRBJ1-4	CAGGQGRINEKLFF	TGTGCCGGAGGACAGGGAAGAATCAATGAAAAACTGTTTTTT
TRBV6-6	NA	NA	TRBJ1-4	CASTGRTNEKLFF	TGTGCCAGCACTGGCAGGACAAATGAAAAACTGTTTTTT
TRBV15	TRBD2	NA	TRBJ2-2	CATRSPGLGTGELFF	TGTGCCACCAGATCCCCGGGACTAGGGACCGGGGAGCTGTTTTTT
TRBV7-9	TRBD2	NA	TRBJ2-1	CASSFSGDGDEQFF	TGTGCCAGCAGCTTTAGCGGGGACGGCGATGAGCAGTTCTTC
TRBV11-2	TRBD1	once	TRBJ1-6	CASSEQGAGSPLHF	TGTGCCAGCAGCGAGCAGGGGGCAGGTTCACCCCTCCACTTT
TRBV19	NA	NA	TRBJ2-2	CASSIQLDRNTGELFF	TGTGCCAGTAGTATACAGTTGGACAGGAACACCGGGGAGCTGTTTTTT
TRBV7-2	NA	once	TRBJ2-1	CASSAYYNEQFF	TGTGCCAGCAGCGCCTACTACAATGAGCAGTTCTTC
TRBV10-1	NA	NA	TRBJ2-7	CASSEEGLRNEQYF	TGCGCCAGCAGTGAGGAGGGTCTCCGGAACGAGCAGTACTTC
TRBV5-1	NA	NA	TRBJ2-2	CASSSRDNTGELFF	TGCGCCAGCAGCTCCCGGGACAACACCGGGGAGCTGTTTTTT
TRBV30	NA	once	TRBJ1-3	CAWKADTIYF	TGTGCCTGGAAAGCAGACACCATATATTTT
TRBV5-6	TRBD2	NA	TRBJ2-5	CASSSPGLAGGARAQYF	TGTGCCAGCAGCTCTCCGGGACTAGCGGGGGGCGCGAGGGCCCAGTACTTC
TRBV28	NA	NA	TRBJ2-7	CASSFVAGPYEQYF	TGTGCCAGCAGTTTCGTCGCAGGGCCCTACGAGCAGTACTTC
TRBV28	TRBD1	NA	TRBJ1-6	CASSSGQGWSPLHF	TGTGCCAGCAGTTCCGGACAGGGTTGGTCACCCCTCCACTTT
TRBV4-1	NA	once	TRBJ1-1	CASSQGRTGLGGNTEAFF	TGCGCCAGCAGCCAAGGACGGACCGGCCTGGGGGGGAACACTGAAGCTTTCTTT
TRBV19	NA	NA	TRBJ2-5	CASSVGRQETQYF	TGTGCCAGTAGTGTCGGTCGCCAAGAGACCCAGTACTTC
TRBV19	TRBD1	NA	TRBJ1-4	CASSRQGSTNEKLFF	TGTGCCAGTAGTAGACAGGGCTCAACTAATGAAAAACTGTTTTTT
TRBV7-8	NA	NA	TRBJ1-6	CASSTEYRESPLHF	TGTGCCAGCAGTACAGAGTACCGGGAATCACCCCTCCACTTT
TRBV19	NA	few	TRBJ1-5	CASSIGFRSAQPQHF	TGTGCCAGTAGTATCGGTTTCCGCTCGGCTCAGCCCCAGCATTTT
TRBV4-1	NA	NA	TRBJ1-2	CASSQTRISGYTF	TGCGCCAGCAGCCAAACCAGGATATCTGGCTACACCTTC
TRBV7-9	NA	NA	TRBJ1-1	CASSLVSAWTTPGEAFF	TGTGCCAGCAGCTTAGTGTCCGCATGGACAACTCCGGGGGAAGCTTTCTTT
TRBV7-2	TRBD1	NA	TRBJ1-3	CASSSGQGRGLSGNTIYF	TGTGCCAGCAGCTCGGGACAGGGCAGGGGCCTCTCTGGAAACACCATATATTTT
TRBV5-1	NA	once	TRBJ1-1	CASQILMNTEAFF	TGCGCCAGCCAAATCCTCATGAACACTGAAGCTTTCTTT
TRBV21-1	NA	NA	TRBJ1-1	CASSKEGYTEAFF	TGTGCCAGCAGCAAAGAGGGGTACACTGAAGCTTTCTTT
TRBV4-2	TRBD2	NA	TRBJ2-1	CASSQDFRGGDNEQFF	TGTGCCAGCAGCCAAGATTTCCGCGGGGGGGACAATGAGCAGTTCTTC
TRBV2	TRBD1	NA	TRBJ2-5	CASREQGAKQETQYF	TGTGCCAGCAGGGAACAGGGGGCGAAGCAAGAGACCCAGTACTTC
TRBV19	NA	NA	TRBJ2-3	CASSDTGLFSGADTQYF	TGTGCCAGTAGCGACACCGGACTGTTCTCAGGGGCAGATACGCAGTATTTT
TRBV7-8	TRBD2	NA	TRBJ2-1	CASSPPGLAGYNEQFF	TGTGCCAGCAGCCCGCCGGGACTAGCGGGTTACAATGAGCAGTTCTTC
TRBV19	NA	NA	TRBJ2-1	CASSIGTTRNEQFF	TGTGCCAGTAGTATTGGGACAACCCGCAATGAGCAGTTCTTC
TRBV7-3	TRBD1	NA	TRBJ1-1	CASGVTGGITEAFF	TGTGCCAGCGGGGTGACAGGGGGCATTACTGAAGCTTTCTTT
TRBV6-1	NA	NA	TRBJ2-1	CASSEAGWSSYNEQFF	TGTGCCAGCAGTGAAGCAGGATGGAGCTCCTACAATGAGCAGTTCTTC
TRBV4-2	NA	once	TRBJ2-3	CASSQVPFGGTKFTDTQYF	TGTGCCAGCAGCCAAGTCCCGTTTGGGGGTACCAAGTTCACAGATACGCAGTATTTT
TRBV6-1	NA	NA	TRBJ2-7	CASSDQPQYEQYF	TGTGCCAGCAGTGACCAACCCCAATACGAGCAGTACTTC
TRBV2	NA	NA	TRBJ1-6	CASAGLRNNSPLHF	TGTGCCAGCGCAGGGCTACGGAATAATTCACCCCTCCACTTT
TRBV5-4	NA	NA	TRBJ2-1	CASSFYSLSYNEQFF	TGTGCCAGCAGCTTTTATAGCCTATCCTACAATGAGCAGTTCTTC
TRBV28	NA	NA	TRBJ1-5	CASSYPSRNAGALYSNQPQHF	TGTGCCAGCAGTTACCCCTCGCGGAACGCAGGAGCGCTCTATAGCAATCAGCCCCAGCATTTT
TRBV19	NA	once	TRBJ1-6	CASSRNRVAGPTPLHF	TGTGCCAGTAGTCGAAACAGGGTTGCGGGCCCGACGCCCCTCCACTTT
TRBV6-5	NA	NA	TRBJ1-1	CASREDMLGAEAFF	TGTGCCAGCAGGGAGGACATGTTAGGCGCTGAAGCTTTCTTT
TRBV7-2	NA	NA	TRBJ2-1	CASSSRAEQFF	TGTGCCAGCAGCTCCCGTGCTGAGCAGTTCTTC
TRBV7-9	TRBD1	NA	TRBJ1-1	CASSPRQGEAFF	TGTGCCAGCAGCCCACGACAGGGGGAAGCTTTCTTT
TRBV18	NA	NA	TRBJ1-1	CASSPPSTVSEAFF	TGTGCCAGCTCACCACCGTCGACAGTCTCCGAAGCTTTCTTT
TRBV5-1	NA	NA	TRBJ2-5	CASSLGGQETQYF	TGCGCCAGCAGCTTGGGGGGACAAGAGACCCAGTACTTC
TRBV30	TRBD2	NA	TRBJ2-1	CAWGGLADRPYNEQFF	TGTGCCTGGGGGGGACTAGCGGATCGTCCCTACAATGAGCAGTTCTTC
TRBV7-9	NA	NA	TRBJ1-3	CASTRSLGPGNTIYF	TGTGCCAGCACCAGGTCACTGGGTCCTGGAAACACCATATATTTT
TRBV9	NA	NA	TRBJ2-7	CASSVAWGEGEQYF	TGTGCCAGCAGCGTAGCATGGGGAGAGGGCGAGCAGTACTTC
TRBV21-1	NA	NA	TRBJ2-2	CASSSSVGTFFGELFF	TGTGCCAGCAGCTCATCCGTCGGGACTTTTTTCGGGGAGCTGTTTTTT
TRBV6-4	NA	NA	TRBJ1-2	CANGGVPGQNYGYTF	TGTGCCAACGGCGGGGTCCCGGGACAAAACTATGGCTACACCTTC
TRBV7-9	NA	NA	TRBJ2-5	CASRRTAAEGTQYF	TGTGCCAGCAGGAGGACAGCGGCGGAGGGGACCCAGTACTTC
TRBV10-2	TRBD2	NA	TRBJ2-3	CASSEVTSGRGDTQYF	TGCGCCAGCAGTGAAGTTACTAGCGGGAGAGGAGATACGCAGTATTTT